This T cell receptor (beta chain) was sequenced in a study of vaccination effects on CD4 cells after COVID-19. Across the whole study: It was two doses of either the BNT162b2 or mRNA-1273 vaccine that participants received. Study-wide findings and caveats: Within healthy vaccinees, only 1 of 255 vaccine-induced clones displayed cross-reactivity with common cold coronaviruses. Clones that were induced by infection or by vaccine showed marked contraction late after vaccination. Only a few convalescent patients and no early post-infection timepoints featured in the study.

This clone was detected only once. Its antigen is still unknown. Germline V gene lookup returns CDR1 GTSNPN and CDR2 SVGIG (reference sequence). The V end lost 1 base, the J end lost 7 bases, and 8 bases lay between the germline ends. The CDR3 contains 13 residues. Sequencing was performed with immunoSEQ multiplex PCR; in TCRdb, only in-frame clones are kept and a portion is missing. The sample contains around 83,000 clones, 74% of which appear only once. After expansion with viral peptide pools in the ViraFEST assay, antigen-specific CD4+ T cells were sequenced. With nine to eleven days of culture completed, CD4+ T cells were isolated.

The sequence was collected from a human donor who received a COVID-19 vaccine. The sequences come from CD4+ T cells from PBMCs cultured with HCoV-229E spike peptides, collected before COVID-19 vaccination. The rearrangement links TRBV30 to TRBJ1-6; no clear D. The CDR3 reads CAWSGGNNSPLHF. CDR3 nucleotide sequence: TGTGCCTGGAGTGGAGGGAACAATTCACCCCTCCACTTT.